Shown below are 7 T cell receptor beta chains from a single sample sequenced in a study of beta chain features in type 1 diabetes. Study-level results: Researchers report that Type 1 diabetes patients had moderately but significantly shorter TCRB CDR3s across all four CD4+ subsets.

Their specific antigens are unknown. Expressed TCRB transcripts got sequenced, as all isolated RNA was reverse transcribed. Clones were read by immunoSEQ multiplex PCR, and TCRdb kept only the in-frame ones, dropping some. This sample has roughly 220,000 clones, with roughly 17% found just once. Sample: naive CD4+ T cells from blood. These receptor sequences come from a young man with type 1 diabetes.

This clone was found a few times. J is TRBJ2-3 and V is TRBV29-1, with D maybe TRBD1 (5 bases). Germline V lookup: CDR1 SQVTM, CDR2 ANQGSEA. The CDR3 is 13 amino acids. Trimming took off 4 bases at V and 3 bases at J, with 11 bases between the two ends. The CDR3 DNA sequence: TGCAGCGTTGGGGCCAGGGTTACAGATACGCAGTATTTT. Translating it yields CSVGARVTDTQYF.

This clone has just a few counts. The chain couples TRBV5-1 to TRBJ2-1, with D possibly being TRBD2 (6 bases). The germline V gene encodes CDR1 SGHRS and CDR2 YFSETQ. CDR3 length equals 18 residues. V gave up 3 bases and J gave up 4 bases, with 23 bases separating them. CDR3 protein: CASSSPGGAQYLYNEQFF. For the CDR3, the DNA is TGCGCCAGCAGCTCTCCGGGCGGGGCACAGTACCTATACAATGAGCAGTTCTTC.

This clone was counted a few times. CDR3 sequence (DNA): TGTGCCTGGACTCGGAGTATCAATGAGCAGTTCTTC. Amino acid sequence: CAWTRSINEQFF. The gene calls are TRBV30 and TRBJ2-1; D is uncertain. Trimming left V 4 bases short and J 6 bases short, with 10 bases between. The CDR3 runs 12 residues. Germline V gives CDR1 GTSNPN, CDR2 SVGIG (reference sequence).

The chain carries TRBV29-1 and TRBJ2-2; 9 positions match TRBD2. CDR1 is SQVTM, CDR2 ANQGSEA, per germline. The trim removed 4 bases at V and 6 bases at J, leaving 9 bases unmatched. The CDR3 consists of 15 residues. As DNA, the CDR3 is TGCAGCGTTGCATTGGGACTAGCTTTACCCGGGGAGCTGTTTTTT. The encoded protein is CSVALGLALPGELFF.

This clone came up a few times. The sample holds other DNA sequences that translate to the same CDR3. This chain connects TRBV20-1 to TRBJ2-1, with D uncertain. V lost 0 bases and J lost 4, with 1 base in between. Germline CDR1 reads DFQATT; CDR2 reads SNEGSKA (reference sequence). This CDR3 comprises 11 residues. Written as DNA, the CDR3 is TGCAGTGCTAGAGAGTACAATGAGCAGTTCTTC. Its translation is CSAREYNEQFF.

This clone occurred a few times. This chain joins TRBV28 and TRBJ1-5; the D gene is possibly TRBD1 (5 bases). CDR3 length: 16 amino acids. V shed 3 bases and J shed 9 bases, with 21 bases lying between them. CDR1 is MDHEN and CDR2 is SYDVKM in the germline V gene. The CDR3 loop reads CASSFGGAFRGRPQHF. The CDR3 DNA is TGTGCCAGCAGTTTTGGAGGGGCATTTCGCGGTCGGCCCCAGCATTTT.

This clone was found a few times. CDR3 amino acids: CASSSWGLAENNEQFF. CDR3 nucleotide sequence: TGTGCCAGCAGCTCCTGGGGACTAGCGGAGAACAATGAGCAGTTCTTC. This chain connects TRBV11-1 to TRBJ2-1, with TRBD2 matching over 11 bases. CDR3 length: 16 residues. V dropped 4 bases and J dropped 5; count of bases not matched to a gene: 7. Per the germline V gene, CDR1 is SGHAT and CDR2 is FQDESV (reference sequence).